Below, 21 T cell receptor beta chains from the same sample are listed, as sequenced in a study of preoperative IRX-2 immunotherapy in early breast cancer. The assay was immunoSEQ multiplex PCR, and TCRdb's table has in-frame clones only and misses some. The sample has about 33,000 clones; nearly 90% are singletons. Specified treatment: preoperative locoregional IRX-2 cytokine immunotherapy. The sequencing used tumor tissue, collected after IRX-2 immunotherapy. These receptors originate from a human donor with breast cancer.

This rearrangement joins TRBV11-3 to TRBJ1-1; 11 bases map to TRBD1. The junction had 7 bases not matched to a gene; V was cut back by 7 bases and J by 6 bases. Germline V gene sequence: CDR1 SGHNT, CDR2 YENEEA. This CDR3 has 14 residues. CDR3 sequence: CASTPGDRGAEAFF. CDR3 coding DNA: TGTGCCAGCACCCCCGGGGACAGGGGGGCTGAAGCTTTCTTT.

The rearrangement uses TRBV6-8 and TRBJ1-2; no clear D. Germline lookup yields CDR1 MNHGY and CDR2 SAAAGT. Between the trimmed V and J ends, which lost 2 bases and 2 bases, there was a span of 9 bases. The CDR3 has 14 residues. The CDR3: CASSYTDLNYGYTF. The CDR3 DNA follows: TGTGCCAGCAGTTACACGGACCTAAACTATGGCTACACCTTC.

V gene TRBV19 combines with J gene TRBJ1-5; the D is unclear. Germline CDR1 LNHDA, CDR2 SQIVND (reference sequence). The CDR3 totals 18 residues. Trimming removed 3 bases at V and 0 bases at J, with 18 bases between. The CDR3 spells CASSINKREQYSNQPQHF. CDR3 bases: TGTGCCAGTAGTATCAACAAACGGGAACAATATAGCAATCAGCCCCAGCATTTT.

This chain joins TRBV29-1 and TRBJ1-3, with unresolved D. The V gene lost 5 bases and the J gene lost 1 base, with 9 bases spanning the gap. CDR1 SQVTM and CDR2 ANQGSEA come from the germline V gene. The CDR3 consists of 13 residues. CDR3 bases: TGCAGCGTTTTGTCGAGGTCTGGAAACACCATATATTTT. Translated: CSVLSRSGNTIYF.

The chain recombines TRBV6-8 with TRBJ2-1, with TRBD2 as a possible D gene (5 bases). Germline loops: CDR1 MNHGY, CDR2 SAAAGT. This CDR3 region has 14 residues. V was cut by 8 bases and J by 0 bases, with 11 bases left in between. The CDR3, as DNA: TGTGCCAGCCGGGGAAAGAGCTCCTACAATGAGCAGTTCTTC. This gives the protein CASRGKSSYNEQFF.

A note on this clone: Germline is not matched at one junction end, which may reflect a read error. The V and J genes are TRBV6-8 and TRBJ2-1; TRBD1 agrees at 9 bases. This CDR3 spans 15 amino acids. Germline values: CDR1 MNHGY, CDR2 SAAAGT. The CDR3 DNA is TGTGCCAGCAGTGACTCAGGACAGGGGAGGGTTGAGCAGTTCTTC. It codes for CASSDSGQGRVEQFF.

The genes are TRBV6-7 and TRBJ2-1; 12 nucleotides line up with TRBD2. TRBV6-7 is designated an ORF whose function remains uncertain. V lost 8 bases and J lost 4; bases outside the gene matches: 15. CDR3 length: 18 amino acids. The CDR3 region has the DNA TGTGCCAGCTATGAGGCCCGACTAGCGGGGGAAATATACAATGAGCAGTTCTTC. It is translated as CASYEARLAGEIYNEQFF.

This chain links TRBV29-1 with TRBJ1-5; TRBD1 aligns across 7 bases. V was pared by 7 bases and J by 3 bases, with 9 bases of the junction left unmatched. Per germline, CDR1 SQVTM and CDR2 ANQGSEA. CDR3 size: 14 residues. DNA of the CDR3: TGCAGCGCTTGGACAGGCGGAGACAATCAGCCCCAGCATTTT. This codes for CSAWTGGDNQPQHF.

The chain links TRBV6-8 to TRBJ2-5, with TRBD2 matching over 10 bases. This CDR3 spans 16 amino acids. Germline V gives CDR1 MNHGY, CDR2 SAAAGT. The J segment lost 4 bases and the V segment lost 5 bases, leaving 10 bases of the junction unmatched. CDR3 in amino acids: CASSPRGLAKGETQYF. CDR3 bases: TGTGCCAGCAGTCCCCGGGGACTAGCGAAGGGAGAGACCCAGTACTTC.

V and J are TRBV11-3 and TRBJ1-2; TRBD1 matches 9 bases. The CDR3 sequence is 15 residues long. Germline values: CDR1 SGHNT, CDR2 YENEEA. The J segment lost 7 bases and the V segment lost 1 base, leaving 7 bases of the junction unmatched. The DNA for the CDR3 is TGTGCCAGCAGCTTAGTCCCGGGACAGGGTGGTGGCTACACCTTC. Translating gives CASSLVPGQGGGYTF.

The chain recombines TRBV6-8 with TRBJ1-3; D uncertain. Trimming pared 4 bases from V and 0 bases from J, leaving 10 bases between. Germline loops: CDR1 MNHGY, CDR2 SAAAGT. The CDR3 is made up of 15 amino acids. The CDR3 reads CASSWRISSGNTIYF. The CDR3 region has the DNA TGTGCCAGCAGTTGGCGCATATCCTCTGGAAACACCATATATTTT.

V gene TRBV11-3 combines with J gene TRBJ1-1; possible D gene TRBD1, 6 bases. V lost 8 bases and J lost 4, with 20 bases in between. Germline values: CDR1 SGHNT, CDR2 YENEEA. The CDR3 totals 15 residues. CDR3 in amino acids: CASVLGEGGSTEAFF. The CDR3 DNA reads TGTGCCAGCGTACTAGGGGAGGGGGGAAGCACTGAAGCTTTCTTT.

CDR3 sequence (DNA): TGTGCCAGCAGTTCCCCAGGGTTCGCTGAAGCTTTCTTT. This translates into CASSSPGFAEAFF. The V gene is TRBV6-8, the J gene TRBJ1-1; weak D call: TRBD1 (5 bases). The germline gives CDR1 MNHGY, CDR2 SAAAGT. The CDR3 has 13 residues. The germline V and J ends were trimmed by 4 bases and 6 bases, with 12 bases remaining between them.

The chain carries TRBV15 and TRBJ1-1; D gene unclear. Germline V CDR1 and CDR2: LNHNV, YYDKDF (reference sequence). Trimming removed 0 bases from V and 1 base from J, with 9 bases in between. The length of the CDR3 is 15 residues. CDR3 in DNA: TGTGCCACCAGCAGAGATCGCGGGTCGAACACTGAAGCTTTCTTT. It codes for CATSRDRGSNTEAFF.

V gene TRBV11-3 combines with J gene TRBJ1-2; D is unresolved. Germline values: CDR1 SGHNT, CDR2 YENEEA. The V and J ends lost 1 base and 0 bases respectively, with 6 bases between them. The CDR3 totals 14 residues. In nucleotides, the CDR3 is TGTGCCAGCAGCTTAGGTACAGCTAACTATGGCTACACCTTC. The encoded protein is CASSLGTANYGYTF.

The chain employs TRBV6-8 and TRBJ2-2; TRBD1 matches at 7 bases. The length of the CDR3 is 15 residues. Germline V gene data show CDR1 as MNHGY and CDR2 as SAAAGT. J lost 2 bases, V lost 6 bases, and 6 bases had no gene match. The CDR3: CASSRRDRNTGELFF. CDR3 bases: TGTGCCAGCAGCCGCAGGGACAGAAACACCGGGGAGCTGTTTTTT.

The gene calls are TRBV5-1 and TRBJ2-7; 8 bases are a match to TRBD1. Germline V CDR1 and CDR2: SGHRS, YFSETQ. Trimming cost V 0 bases and J 3 bases; bases outside gene matches: 8. The CDR3 covers 16 residues. CDR3 amino acids: CASSLAGGQGYYEQYV. The CDR3 DNA reads TGCGCCAGCAGCTTGGCGGGCGGACAGGGTTACTACGAGCAGTACGTC.

V usage is TRBV6-8 and J usage is TRBJ1-2; possibly TRBD1 for D (6 bases). Germline assignment: CDR1 MNHGY and CDR2 SAAAGT. The CDR3 has 15 amino acids. The V end was cut by 2 bases, the J end by 3 bases, with 13 bases between. As DNA, the CDR3 is TGTGCCAGCAGTTACGACGGGGGGCCTCACTATGGCTACACCTTC. This encodes CASSYDGGPHYGYTF.

The genes are TRBV6-8 and TRBJ2-1; 11 nucleotides match TRBD2. Unmatched junction bases numbered 11, after V lost 10 bases and J lost 9 bases. Germline CDR1 and CDR2: MNHGY and SAAAGT. The CDR3 consists of 14 residues. The CDR3 protein is CAIGRSGGASEQFF. The DNA of the CDR3 is TGTGCCATCGGACGTAGCGGGGGGGCCTCTGAGCAGTTCTTC.

This chain joins TRBV7-7 and TRBJ1-1, with D perhaps TRBD1 (5 bases). The CDR3 sequence is 16 residues long. CDR1 and CDR2 (germline): SSHAT, FNYEAQ (reference sequence). V lost 7 bases, J lost 0 bases, and 18 bases lay in between. The CDR3 region has the DNA TGTGCCAGCACCTGGGGTGGGGGTAGCCTGAACACTGAAGCTTTCTTT. It encodes CASTWGGGSLNTEAFF.

V gene TRBV28 combines with J gene TRBJ1-2; D is unclear. Germline loops: CDR1 MDHEN, CDR2 SYDVKM. The CDR3 extends over 13 amino acids. V lost 7 bases to trimming and J lost 1 base, with 10 bases between them. This CDR3 reads CASKWTGNYGYTF. The CDR3 DNA is TGTGCCAGCAAGTGGACGGGTAACTATGGCTACACCTTC.